These T cell receptor beta chains were read from a single sample in a study of T-cell memory formation after mild COVID-19. In TCRdb, the 5' RACE reads were re-called with MiXCR into one record per CDR3 protein. The sample contains 45,000 to 65,000 distinct CDR3 sequences, approximately 9% of which appear only once. The sequenced sample was PBMCs or a T cell subset sorted from them (not recorded which). The receptors originated from an adult woman who had mild COVID-19 (a few samples of this study predate the infection). Cell type and time point are not known. CDR3s include the opening cysteine and the closing phenylalanine or tryptophan. D genes are given only for firm matches. Some rows mark clone size as missing; the rest say once, few, many or name a class of expanded clone.

CDR3nt	CDR3aa	v_gene	j_gene	d_gene	abundance
TGTGCCACCAGTATCCAGGGTGATACCGGGGAGCTGTTTTTT	CATSIQGDTGELFF	TRBV2	TRBJ2-2	NA	NA
TGTGCCAGCAGCCAAAACAGGGGAGGCTACGAGCAGTACTTC	CASSQNRGGYEQYF	TRBV7-3	TRBJ2-7	NA	many
TGTGCCAGCAGTTTATTGGATAATTCACCCCTCCACTTT	CASSLLDNSPLHF	TRBV27	TRBJ1-6	NA	many
TGTGCCAGCAGTCCGTCTCAAGGTACTGAAGCTTTCTTT	CASSPSQGTEAFF	TRBV2	TRBJ1-1	NA	few
TGTGCCAGCTCACCACAACAGGGCCTGGGAACTAATGAAAAACTGTTTTTT	CASSPQQGLGTNEKLFF	TRBV18	TRBJ1-4	NA	NA
TGCAGCGGCGGACAGAACTACGCCGGGGAGCTGTTTTTT	CSGGQNYAGELFF	TRBV29-1	TRBJ2-2	NA	many
TGTGCCAGCAGGGCTGGGGAGGGTGGAACGAATTCACCCCTCCACTTT	CASRAGEGGTNSPLHF	TRBV2	TRBJ1-6	NA	once
TGTGCCAGCAGCCAAGGTTCACCGGGAAAGCAGACCCAGTACTTC	CASSQGSPGKQTQYF	TRBV3-1	TRBJ2-5	NA	NA
TGTGCCAGCAGCTTAGGGGGGGCGAATTCCTACGAGCAGTACTTC	CASSLGGANSYEQYF	TRBV7-9	TRBJ2-7	NA	few
TGTGCCAGCAGTCCACAACAGGGACCGGGTTCACCCCTCCACTTT	CASSPQQGPGSPLHF	TRBV12-3/TRBV12-4	TRBJ1-6	NA	few
TGCGCCATCCACCCACTAGCGGATACCTACGAGCAGTACTTC	CAIHPLADTYEQYF	TRBV10-1	TRBJ2-7	TRBD2	NA
TGTGCCAGCAGTTACCCGGGACTAGCGAGAGAGACCCAGTACTTC	CASSYPGLARETQYF	TRBV6-5	TRBJ2-5	TRBD2	NA
TGTGCCAGCAGATCCCGACCGACTAAGGGAGGTGGGGAGCTGTTTTTT	CASRSRPTKGGGELFF	TRBV7-2	TRBJ2-2	NA	many
TGTGCCAGCAGCGTAGCAGGGGGGGCCTCAGATACGCAGTATTTT	CASSVAGGASDTQYF	TRBV9	TRBJ2-3	NA	NA
TGTGCCAGCAGTGAACCCACAGCAACTAATGAAAAACTGTTTTTT	CASSEPTATNEKLFF	TRBV25-1	TRBJ1-4	NA	few
TGTGCCAGCAGCTCATCTCGGCAGGGCGCTGAAGCTTTCTTT	CASSSSRQGAEAFF	TRBV9	TRBJ1-1	NA	NA
TGTGCCAGCAGCCAAGGACGGATGACTAGAGAGCTAAAGGATGGCTACACCTTC	CASSQGRMTRELKDGYTF	TRBV3-1	TRBJ1-2	NA	few
TGTGCCAGCAGCTTAGTTCAGGCCATCAAAGAGACCCAGTACTTC	CASSLVQAIKETQYF	TRBV7-9	TRBJ2-5	NA	NA
TGTGCCAGCAGCGCGGTTACAGGTGACTATGGCTACACCTTC	CASSAVTGDYGYTF	TRBV5-4	TRBJ1-2	NA	NA
TGCAGTGCCCTAACCGGGACAGGGTTAAACGAGCAGTACTTC	CSALTGTGLNEQYF	TRBV20-1	TRBJ2-7	TRBD1	few
TGCAGTGCCTCAAGAAATACGCAGTATTTT	CSASRNTQYF	TRBV20-1	TRBJ2-3	NA	many
TGCAGTGCTCAATACCGGGGCCCGGCGGGAGAGCAGTACTTC	CSAQYRGPAGEQYF	TRBV20-1	TRBJ2-7	NA	medium-sized
TGTGCCAGCAGCTTAACTAGGGACGGGCAAGCTTTCTTT	CASSLTRDGQAFF	TRBV7-7	TRBJ1-1	NA	few
TGCAGTGCTAGACCTAATGGGGGGGGCCACGAGCAGTACTTC	CSARPNGGGHEQYF	TRBV20-1	TRBJ2-7	NA	NA
TGTGCCAGCAGACGTCCGGGACATTCCACCGGGGAGCTGTTTTTT	CASRRPGHSTGELFF	TRBV11-2	TRBJ2-2	NA	NA
TGTGCCAGCAGTGAATCTCGTTGGACAGGGACCTATGGCTACACCTTC	CASSESRWTGTYGYTF	TRBV25-1	TRBJ1-2	TRBD1	few
TGCGCCAGCAGCCCCGTAAGCGGGGGGGCTTGGCGGGAGCAGTTCTTC	CASSPVSGGAWREQFF	TRBV5-1	TRBJ2-1	TRBD2	many
TGTGCCAGCAGTTTCCGGAGTGAGCAGTTCTTC	CASSFRSEQFF	TRBV27	TRBJ2-1	NA	NA
TGCAGTGCTAGAATACTCGGGCGAGACTACGAGCAGTACTTC	CSARILGRDYEQYF	TRBV20-1	TRBJ2-7	NA	NA
TGTGCCAGCAGCGTACGGACAGGGGCCTCCTTCTCTGGGGCCAACGTCCTGACTTTC	CASSVRTGASFSGANVLTF	TRBV7-8	TRBJ2-6	TRBD1	few
TGTGCCAGCAGCTTAGACCCCCAGCAGGGCGGCTACACCTTC	CASSLDPQQGGYTF	TRBV7-2	TRBJ1-2	NA	many
TGTGCCACCAGCAGTGTCGGGACAGGGGGCCTAAATGAGCAGTTCTTC	CATSSVGTGGLNEQFF	TRBV15	TRBJ2-1	TRBD1	few
TGCAGTGCTTGGGCAAAAACAGGGGCTGAAGCTTTCTTT	CSAWAKTGAEAFF	TRBV20-1	TRBJ1-1	TRBD1	NA
TGCAGTGCTGGGACTAGGGGCAGGTACGAGCAGTACTTC	CSAGTRGRYEQYF	TRBV20-1	TRBJ2-7	TRBD2	many
TGTGCCAGCAGCCAAACAGGTATCTCCTACAATGAGCAGTTCTTC	CASSQTGISYNEQFF	TRBV11-1	TRBJ2-1	NA	many
TGTGCCAGCAGCTTAAAGGTGGGGGGGCTGGGAACTGAAGCTTTCTTT	CASSLKVGGLGTEAFF	TRBV7-3	TRBJ1-1	NA	few
TGTGCCACCACGGACGAGCAGGGAGGCTACAATGAGCATTTCTTC	CATTDEQGGYNEHFF	TRBV15	TRBJ2-1	NA	few
TGTGCCAGCAGTCTTATGGGGGCGGCGGGAGGGCCCCAAGAGACCCAGTACTTC	CASSLMGAAGGPQETQYF	TRBV28	TRBJ2-5	TRBD2	many
TGTGCCTGGAGGGGGGTCCCTAGCTACAATGAGCAGTTCTTC	CAWRGVPSYNEQFF	TRBV30	TRBJ2-1	NA	few
TGCAGCGCCCATAGGGGGCAGCAAGAGACCCAGTACTTC	CSAHRGQQETQYF	TRBV29-1	TRBJ2-5	TRBD1	NA
TGTGCCAGCAGCCAAGCTGTCGAGCAGTACTTC	CASSQAVEQYF	TRBV7-2	TRBJ2-7	NA	many
TGTGCCACCAGCAGGGACAGAAGGAGTGAAGCTTTCTTT	CATSRDRRSEAFF	TRBV15	TRBJ1-1	NA	NA
TGTGCCACCAGTGCAGGTAGCTCCTACAATGAGCAGTTCTTC	CATSAGSSYNEQFF	TRBV24-1	TRBJ2-1	NA	NA
TGTGCCAGCAGTTCGGGCGGGAGGGCCATGAATGAGCAGTTCTTC	CASSSGGRAMNEQFF	TRBV12-3/TRBV12-4	TRBJ2-1	TRBD2	many
TGTGCCAGTAGTCAGGGGGCTCGGCAGCCCCAGCATTTT	CASSQGARQPQHF	TRBV19	TRBJ1-5	TRBD1	many
TGCAGCGTTGATGGGGAAGAGACCCAGTACTTC	CSVDGEETQYF	TRBV29-1	TRBJ2-5	NA	NA